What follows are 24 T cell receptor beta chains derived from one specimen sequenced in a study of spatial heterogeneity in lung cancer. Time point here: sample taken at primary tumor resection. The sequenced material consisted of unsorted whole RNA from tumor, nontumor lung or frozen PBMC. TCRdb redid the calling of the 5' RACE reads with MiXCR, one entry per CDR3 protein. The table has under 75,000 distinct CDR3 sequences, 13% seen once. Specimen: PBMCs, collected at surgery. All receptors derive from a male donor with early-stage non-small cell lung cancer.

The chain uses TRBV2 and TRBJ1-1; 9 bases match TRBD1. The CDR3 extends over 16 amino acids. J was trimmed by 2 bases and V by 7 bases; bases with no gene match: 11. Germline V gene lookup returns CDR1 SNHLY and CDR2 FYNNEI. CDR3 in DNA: TGTGCCAGCACTTTACAGGGGGCGCTGACCAACACTGAAGCTTTCTTT. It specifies CASTLQGALTNTEAFF.

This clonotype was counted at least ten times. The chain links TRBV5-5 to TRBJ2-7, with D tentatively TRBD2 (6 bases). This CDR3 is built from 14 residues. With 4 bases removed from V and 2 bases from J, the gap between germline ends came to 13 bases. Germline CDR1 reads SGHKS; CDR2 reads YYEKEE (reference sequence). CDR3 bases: TGTGCCAGCAGCCCAGGGAGGAGTGCCTACGAGCAGTACTTC. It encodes CASSPGRSAYEQYF.

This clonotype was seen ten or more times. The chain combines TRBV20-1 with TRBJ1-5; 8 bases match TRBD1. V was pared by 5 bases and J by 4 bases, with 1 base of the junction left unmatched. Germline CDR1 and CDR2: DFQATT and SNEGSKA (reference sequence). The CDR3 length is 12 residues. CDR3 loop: CSARTGNQPQHF. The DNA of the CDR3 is TGCAGTGCTCGGACAGGGAATCAGCCCCAGCATTTT.

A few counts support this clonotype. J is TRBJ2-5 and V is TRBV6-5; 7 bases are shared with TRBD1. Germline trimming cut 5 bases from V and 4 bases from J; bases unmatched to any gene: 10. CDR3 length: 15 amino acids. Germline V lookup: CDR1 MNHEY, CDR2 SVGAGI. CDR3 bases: TGTGCCAGCAGTCCCGGGACCTCAGGGGGAGAGACCCAGTACTTC. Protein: CASSPGTSGGETQYF.

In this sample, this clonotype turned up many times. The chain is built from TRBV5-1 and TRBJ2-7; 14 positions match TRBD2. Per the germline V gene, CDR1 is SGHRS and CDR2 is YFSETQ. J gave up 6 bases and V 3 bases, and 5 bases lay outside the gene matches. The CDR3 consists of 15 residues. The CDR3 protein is CASSSEGLAGVEQYF. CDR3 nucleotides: TGCGCCAGCAGCTCGGAGGGACTAGCGGGAGTCGAGCAGTACTTC. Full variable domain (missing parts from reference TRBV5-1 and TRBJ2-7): KAGVTQTPRYLIKTRGQQVTLSCSPISGHRSVSWYQQTPGQGLQFLFEYFSETQRNKGNFPGRFSGRQFSNSRSEMNVSTLELGDSALYLCASSSEGLAGVEQYFGPGTRLTVT.

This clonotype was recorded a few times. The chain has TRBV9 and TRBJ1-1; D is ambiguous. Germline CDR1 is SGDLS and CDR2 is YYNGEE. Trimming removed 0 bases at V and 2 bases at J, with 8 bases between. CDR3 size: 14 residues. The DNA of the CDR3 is TGTGCCAGCAGCGTAGACCGCAGCAACACTGAAGCTTTCTTT. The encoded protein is CASSVDRSNTEAFF.

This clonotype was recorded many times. The CDR3 nucleotides are TGTGCCAGCACGATCACTAGAGCTGGCTACGAGCAGTACTTC. Translation gives CASTITRAGYEQYF. This rearrangement joins TRBV12-3 or TRBV12-4 to TRBJ2-7, with TRBD2 as a possible D gene (5 bases). The CDR3 has 14 amino acids. The germline V and J ends were trimmed by 7 bases and 3 bases, with 16 bases remaining between them.

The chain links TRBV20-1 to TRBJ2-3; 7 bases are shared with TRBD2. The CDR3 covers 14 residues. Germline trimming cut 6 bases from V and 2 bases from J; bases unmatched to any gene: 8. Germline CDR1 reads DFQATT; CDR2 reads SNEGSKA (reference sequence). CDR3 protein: CSATRGSVTDTQYF. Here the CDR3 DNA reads TGCAGTGCCACCCGCGGGAGTGTCACAGATACGCAGTATTTT.

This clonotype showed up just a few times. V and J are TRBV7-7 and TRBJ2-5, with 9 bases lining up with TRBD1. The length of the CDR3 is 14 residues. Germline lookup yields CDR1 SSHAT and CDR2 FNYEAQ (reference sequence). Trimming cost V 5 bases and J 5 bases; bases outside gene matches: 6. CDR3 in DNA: TGTGCCAGCAGCGCCGACAGGGGGAGTGAGACCCAGTACTTC. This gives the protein CASSADRGSETQYF.

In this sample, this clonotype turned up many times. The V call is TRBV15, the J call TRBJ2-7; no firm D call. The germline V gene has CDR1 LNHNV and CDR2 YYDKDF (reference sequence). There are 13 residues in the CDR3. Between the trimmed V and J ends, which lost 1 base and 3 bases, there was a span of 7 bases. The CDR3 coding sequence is TGTGCCACCAGCAGAGGGATTGACTACGAGCAGTACTTC. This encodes CATSRGIDYEQYF.

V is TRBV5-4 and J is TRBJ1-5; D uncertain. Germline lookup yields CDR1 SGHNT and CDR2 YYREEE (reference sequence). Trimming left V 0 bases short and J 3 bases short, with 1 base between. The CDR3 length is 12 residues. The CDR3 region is CASSLDNQPQHF. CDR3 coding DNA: TGTGCCAGCAGCTTGGACAATCAGCCCCAGCATTTT.

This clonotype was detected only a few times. The CDR3 coding sequence is TGTGCCACCAGCAGAGGGGCAGGAAAGGGCGAGCAGTACTTC. It yields the protein CATSRGAGKGEQYF. The chain carries TRBV15 and TRBJ2-7; D gene unclear. The germline V and J ends were trimmed by 1 base and 6 bases, with 13 bases remaining between them. The CDR3 consists of 14 residues. Germline V lookup: CDR1 LNHNV, CDR2 YYDKDF (reference sequence). The full variable domain, in which reference TRBV15 and TRBJ2-7 provide the parts outside the CDR3, is DAMVIQNPRYQVTQFGKPVTLSCSQTLNHNVMYWYQQKSSQAPKLLFHYYDKDFNNEADTPDNFQSRRPNTSFCFLDIRSPGLGDTAMYLCATSRGAGKGEQYFGPGTRLTVT.

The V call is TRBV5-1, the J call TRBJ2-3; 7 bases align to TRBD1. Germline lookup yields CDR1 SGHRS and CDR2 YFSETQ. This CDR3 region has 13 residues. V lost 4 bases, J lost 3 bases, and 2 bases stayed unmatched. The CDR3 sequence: CASSPDRTDTQYF. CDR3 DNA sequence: TGCGCCAGCAGCCCGGACAGGACAGATACGCAGTATTTT.

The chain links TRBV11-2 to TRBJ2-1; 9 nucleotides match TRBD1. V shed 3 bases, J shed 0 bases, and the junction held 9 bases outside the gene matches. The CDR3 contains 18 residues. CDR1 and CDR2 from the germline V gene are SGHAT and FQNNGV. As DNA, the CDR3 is TGTGCCAGCAGCTTGGCCCCCATACAGGGGGCCTCCTACAATGAGCAGTTCTTC. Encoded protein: CASSLAPIQGASYNEQFF. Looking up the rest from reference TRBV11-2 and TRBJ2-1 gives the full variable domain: EAGVAQSPRYKIIEKRQSVAFWCNPISGHATLYWYQQILGQGPKLLIQFQNNGVVDDSQLPKDRFSAERLKGVDSTLKIQPAKLEDSAVYLCASSLAPIQGASYNEQFFGPGTRLTVL.

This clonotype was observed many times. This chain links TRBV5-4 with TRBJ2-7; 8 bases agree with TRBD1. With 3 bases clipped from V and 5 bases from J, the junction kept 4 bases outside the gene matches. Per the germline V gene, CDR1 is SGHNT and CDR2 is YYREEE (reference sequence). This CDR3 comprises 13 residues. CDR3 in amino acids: CASSSTGGNEQYF. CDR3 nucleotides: TGTGCCAGCAGCTCAACAGGGGGGAACGAGCAGTACTTC.

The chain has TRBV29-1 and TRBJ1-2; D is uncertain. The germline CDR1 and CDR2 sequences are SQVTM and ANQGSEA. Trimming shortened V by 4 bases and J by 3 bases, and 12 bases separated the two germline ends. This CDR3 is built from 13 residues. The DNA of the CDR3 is TGCAGCGTTGCGCGGATGGTGGACTATGGCTACACCTTC. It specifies CSVARMVDYGYTF.

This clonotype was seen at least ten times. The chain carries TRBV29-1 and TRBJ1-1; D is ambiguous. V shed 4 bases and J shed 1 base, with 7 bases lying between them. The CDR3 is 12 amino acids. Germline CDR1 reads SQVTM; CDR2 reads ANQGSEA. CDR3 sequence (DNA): TGCAGCGTTGCCAATTGGAACACTGAAGCTTTCTTT. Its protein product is CSVANWNTEAFF.

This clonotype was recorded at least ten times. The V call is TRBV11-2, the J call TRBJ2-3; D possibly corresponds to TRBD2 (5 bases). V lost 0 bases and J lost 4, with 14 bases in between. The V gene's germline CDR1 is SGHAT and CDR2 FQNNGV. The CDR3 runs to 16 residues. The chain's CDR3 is CASSLDGGRPPDTQYF. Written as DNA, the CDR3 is TGTGCCAGCAGCTTAGATGGAGGAAGACCGCCAGATACGCAGTATTTT.

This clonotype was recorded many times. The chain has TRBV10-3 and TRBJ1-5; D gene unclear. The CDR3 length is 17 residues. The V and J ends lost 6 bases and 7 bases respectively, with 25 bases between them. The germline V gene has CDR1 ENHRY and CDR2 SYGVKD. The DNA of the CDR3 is TGTGCCATCAGCGAGAAAGATCTTCGGACCTCTTGGCAGCCCCAGCATTTT. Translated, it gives CAISEKDLRTSWQPQHF.

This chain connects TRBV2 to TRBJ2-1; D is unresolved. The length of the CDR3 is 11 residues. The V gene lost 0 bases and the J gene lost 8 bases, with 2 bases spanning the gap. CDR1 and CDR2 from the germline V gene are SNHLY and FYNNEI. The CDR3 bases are TGTGCCAGCAGTGAAGCATATGAGCAGTTCTTC. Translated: CASSEAYEQFF. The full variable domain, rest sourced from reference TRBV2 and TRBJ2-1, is EPEVTQTPSHQVTQMGQEVILRCVPISNHLYFYWYRQILGQKVEFLVSFYNNEISEKSEIFDDQFSVERPDGSNFTLKIRSTKLEDSAMYFCASSEAYEQFFGPGTRLTVL.

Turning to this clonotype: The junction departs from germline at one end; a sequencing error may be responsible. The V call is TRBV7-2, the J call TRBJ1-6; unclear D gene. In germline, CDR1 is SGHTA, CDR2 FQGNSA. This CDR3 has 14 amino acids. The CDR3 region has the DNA TGTGCCGGCAGCTTAGTCCCCTATAATTCACCCCTCCACTTT. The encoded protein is CAGSLVPYNSPLHF.

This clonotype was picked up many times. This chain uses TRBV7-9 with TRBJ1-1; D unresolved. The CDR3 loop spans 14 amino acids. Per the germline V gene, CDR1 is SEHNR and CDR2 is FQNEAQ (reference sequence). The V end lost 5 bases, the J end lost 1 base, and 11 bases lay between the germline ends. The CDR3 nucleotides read TGTGCCAGCAGCGCCCCGGGAGGGAACACTGAAGCTTTCTTT. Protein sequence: CASSAPGGNTEAFF.

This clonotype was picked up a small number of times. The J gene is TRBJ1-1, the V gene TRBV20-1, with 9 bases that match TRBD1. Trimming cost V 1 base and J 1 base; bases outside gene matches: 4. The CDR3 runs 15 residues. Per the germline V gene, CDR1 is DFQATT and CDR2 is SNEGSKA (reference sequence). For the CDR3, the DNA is TGCAGTGCTAGAGCGGAGGGACAGGGGAACACTGAAGCTTTCTTT. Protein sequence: CSARAEGQGNTEAFF.

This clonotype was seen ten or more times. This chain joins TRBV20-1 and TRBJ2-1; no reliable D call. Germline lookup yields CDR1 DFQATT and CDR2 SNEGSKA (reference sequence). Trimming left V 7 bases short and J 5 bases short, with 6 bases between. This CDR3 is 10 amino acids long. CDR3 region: CSGMNNEQFF. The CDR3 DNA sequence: TGCAGTGGAATGAACAATGAGCAGTTCTTC.